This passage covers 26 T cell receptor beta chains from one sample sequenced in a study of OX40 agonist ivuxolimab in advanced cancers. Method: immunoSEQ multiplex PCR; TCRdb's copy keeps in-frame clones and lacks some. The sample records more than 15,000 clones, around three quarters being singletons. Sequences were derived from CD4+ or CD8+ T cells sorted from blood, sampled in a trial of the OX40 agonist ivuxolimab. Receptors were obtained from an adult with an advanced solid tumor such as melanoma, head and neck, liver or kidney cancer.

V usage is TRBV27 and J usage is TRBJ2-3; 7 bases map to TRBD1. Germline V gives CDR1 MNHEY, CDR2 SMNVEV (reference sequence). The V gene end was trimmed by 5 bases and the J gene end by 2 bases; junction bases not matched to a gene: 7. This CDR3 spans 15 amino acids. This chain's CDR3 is CASSRTGLFTDTQYF. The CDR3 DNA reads TGTGCCAGCAGTAGGACAGGTTTATTCACAGATACGCAGTATTTT.

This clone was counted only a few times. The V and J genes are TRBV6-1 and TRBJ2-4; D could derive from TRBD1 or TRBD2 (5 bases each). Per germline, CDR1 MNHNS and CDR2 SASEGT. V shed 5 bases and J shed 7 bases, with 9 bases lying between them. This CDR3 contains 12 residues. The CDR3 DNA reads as TGTGCCAGCAGTAAGGGGACGAACATTCAGTACTTC. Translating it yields CASSKGTNIQYF.

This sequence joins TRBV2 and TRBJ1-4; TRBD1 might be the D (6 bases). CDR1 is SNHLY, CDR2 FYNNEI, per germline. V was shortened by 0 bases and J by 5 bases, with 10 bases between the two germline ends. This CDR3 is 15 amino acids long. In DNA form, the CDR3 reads TGTGCCAGCAGTGAAGCAGGGGGGTTGAATGAAAAACTGTTTTTT. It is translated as CASSEAGGLNEKLFF.

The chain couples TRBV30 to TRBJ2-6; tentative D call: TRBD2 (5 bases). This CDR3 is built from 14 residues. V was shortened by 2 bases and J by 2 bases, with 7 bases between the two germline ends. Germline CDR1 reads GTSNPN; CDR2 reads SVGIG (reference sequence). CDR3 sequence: CAWSPGTGANVLTF. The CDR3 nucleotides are TGTGCCTGGAGTCCCGGGACTGGGGCCAACGTCCTGACTTTC.

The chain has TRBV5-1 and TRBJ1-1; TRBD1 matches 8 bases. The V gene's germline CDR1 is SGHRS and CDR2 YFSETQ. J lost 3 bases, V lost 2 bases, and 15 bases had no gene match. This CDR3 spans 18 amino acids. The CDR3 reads CASSFSYDRGVGDTEAFF. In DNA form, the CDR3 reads TGCGCCAGCAGCTTCTCGTATGACAGGGGTGTCGGGGACACTGAAGCTTTCTTT.

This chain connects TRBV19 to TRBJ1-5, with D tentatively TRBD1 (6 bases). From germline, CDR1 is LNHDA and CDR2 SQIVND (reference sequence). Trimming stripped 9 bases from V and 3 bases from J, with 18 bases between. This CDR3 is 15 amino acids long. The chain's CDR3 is CASVIHRVFNQPQHF. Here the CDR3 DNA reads TGTGCCAGCGTGATACACAGGGTATTCAATCAGCCCCAGCATTTT.

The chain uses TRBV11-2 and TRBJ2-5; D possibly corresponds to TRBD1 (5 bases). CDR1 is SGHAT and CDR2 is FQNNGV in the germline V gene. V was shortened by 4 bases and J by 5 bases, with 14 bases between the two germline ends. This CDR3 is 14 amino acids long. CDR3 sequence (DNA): TGTGCCAGCAGCTGGGTGACAGCTGGGGAGACCCAGTACTTC. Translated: CASSWVTAGETQYF.

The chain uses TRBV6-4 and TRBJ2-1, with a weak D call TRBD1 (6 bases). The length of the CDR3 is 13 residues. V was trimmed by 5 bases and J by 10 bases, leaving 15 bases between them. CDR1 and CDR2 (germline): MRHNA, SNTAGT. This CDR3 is CASSLIPGTEQFF. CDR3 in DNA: TGTGCCAGCAGTCTAATCCCCGGGACAGAGCAGTTCTTC.

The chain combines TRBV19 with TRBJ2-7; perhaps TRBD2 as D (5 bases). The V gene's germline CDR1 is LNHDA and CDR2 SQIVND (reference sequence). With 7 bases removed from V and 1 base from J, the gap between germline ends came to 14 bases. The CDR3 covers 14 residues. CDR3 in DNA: TGTGCCAGTACCGCGGGCCTCGGATCCTACGAGCAGTACTTC. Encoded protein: CASTAGLGSYEQYF.

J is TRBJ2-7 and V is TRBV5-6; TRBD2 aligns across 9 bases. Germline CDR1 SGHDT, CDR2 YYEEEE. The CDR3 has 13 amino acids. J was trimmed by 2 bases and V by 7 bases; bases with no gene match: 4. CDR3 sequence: CASSGGGAYEQYF. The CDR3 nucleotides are TGTGCCAGCTCTGGCGGGGGGGCCTACGAGCAGTACTTC.

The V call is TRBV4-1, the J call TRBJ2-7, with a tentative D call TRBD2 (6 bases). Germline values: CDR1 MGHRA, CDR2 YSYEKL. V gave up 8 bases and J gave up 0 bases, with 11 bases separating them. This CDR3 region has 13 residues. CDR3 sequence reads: CASGTPSSYEQYF. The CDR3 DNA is TGCGCCAGCGGGACTCCGAGCTCCTACGAGCAGTACTTC.

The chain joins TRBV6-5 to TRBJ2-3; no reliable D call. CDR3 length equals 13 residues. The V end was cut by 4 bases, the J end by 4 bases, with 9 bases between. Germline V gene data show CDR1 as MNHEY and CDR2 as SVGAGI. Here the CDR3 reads CASSSTGPDTQYF. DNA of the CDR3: TGTGCCAGCAGTTCCACCGGACCAGATACGCAGTATTTT.

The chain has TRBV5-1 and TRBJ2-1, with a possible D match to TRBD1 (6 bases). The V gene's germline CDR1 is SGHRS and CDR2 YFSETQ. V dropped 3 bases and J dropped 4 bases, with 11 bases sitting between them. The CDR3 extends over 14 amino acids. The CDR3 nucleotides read TGCGCCAGCAGCTGGACAGTAGGGTACAATGAGCAGTTCTTC. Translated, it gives CASSWTVGYNEQFF. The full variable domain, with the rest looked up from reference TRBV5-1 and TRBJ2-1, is KAGVTQTPRYLIKTRGQQVTLSCSPISGHRSVSWYQQTPGQGLQFLFEYFSETQRNKGNFPGRFSGRQFSNSRSEMNVSTLELGDSALYLCASSWTVGYNEQFFGPGTRLTVL.

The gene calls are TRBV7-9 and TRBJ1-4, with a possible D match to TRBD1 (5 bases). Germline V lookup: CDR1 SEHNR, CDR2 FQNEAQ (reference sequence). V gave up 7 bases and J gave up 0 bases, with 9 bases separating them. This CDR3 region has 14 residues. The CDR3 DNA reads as TGTGCCAGCACAGACAGTGCAACTAATGAAAAACTGTTTTTT. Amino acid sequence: CASTDSATNEKLFF. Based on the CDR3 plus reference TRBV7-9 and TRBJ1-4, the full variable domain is DTGVSQNPRHKITKRGQNVTFRCDPISEHNRLYWYRQTLGQGPEFLTYFQNEAQLEKSRLLSDRFSAERPKGSFSTLEIQRTEQGDSAMYLCASTDSATNEKLFFGSGTQLSVL.

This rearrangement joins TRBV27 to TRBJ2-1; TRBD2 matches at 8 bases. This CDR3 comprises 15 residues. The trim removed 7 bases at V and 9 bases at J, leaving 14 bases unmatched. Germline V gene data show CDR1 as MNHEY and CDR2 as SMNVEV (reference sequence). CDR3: CASTPGSGSIGEQFF. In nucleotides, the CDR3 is TGTGCCAGCACCCCCGGAAGCGGGAGTATCGGTGAGCAGTTCTTC.

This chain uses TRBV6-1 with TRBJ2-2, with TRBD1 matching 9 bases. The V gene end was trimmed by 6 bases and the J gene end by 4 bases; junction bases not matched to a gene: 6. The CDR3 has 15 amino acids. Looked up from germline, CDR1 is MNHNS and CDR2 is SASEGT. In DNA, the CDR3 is TGTGCCAGCAGCTCCGGGACAGGGACCACCGGGGAGCTGTTTTTT. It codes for CASSSGTGTTGELFF.

DNA for the CDR3: TGTGCCAGCAGTGGGACTAGCGGGGGGACCAATGAGCAGTTCTTC. Translated: CASSGTSGGTNEQFF. The V call is TRBV25-1, the J call TRBJ2-1; 14 nucleotides line up with TRBD2. Germline values: CDR1 MGHDK, CDR2 SYGVNS. The CDR3 is made up of 15 amino acids. J gave up 6 bases and V 4 bases, and 2 bases lay outside the gene matches.

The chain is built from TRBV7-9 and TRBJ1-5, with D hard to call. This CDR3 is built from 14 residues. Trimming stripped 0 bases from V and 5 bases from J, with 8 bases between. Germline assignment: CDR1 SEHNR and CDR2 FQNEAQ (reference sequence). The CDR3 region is CASSLANGDQPQHF. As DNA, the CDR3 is TGTGCCAGCAGCTTAGCGAACGGGGATCAGCCCCAGCATTTT.

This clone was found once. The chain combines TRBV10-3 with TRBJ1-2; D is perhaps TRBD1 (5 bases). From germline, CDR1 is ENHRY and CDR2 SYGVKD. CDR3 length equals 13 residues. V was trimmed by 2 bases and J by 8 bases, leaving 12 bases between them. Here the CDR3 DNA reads TGTGCCATCAGTGAGGATACGGGGCTGGGCTACACCTTC. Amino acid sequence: CAISEDTGLGYTF.

The CDR3 DNA sequence: TGTGCCAGCAGAGGGGGGGGTTCCTACGAGCAGTACTTC. As protein: CASRGGGSYEQYF. This chain connects TRBV7-9 to TRBJ2-7, with D tentatively TRBD2 (7 bases). Germline CDR1 and CDR2: SEHNR and FQNEAQ (reference sequence). Between the trimmed V and J ends, which lost 6 bases and 1 base, there was a span of 10 bases. The CDR3 length is 13 residues.

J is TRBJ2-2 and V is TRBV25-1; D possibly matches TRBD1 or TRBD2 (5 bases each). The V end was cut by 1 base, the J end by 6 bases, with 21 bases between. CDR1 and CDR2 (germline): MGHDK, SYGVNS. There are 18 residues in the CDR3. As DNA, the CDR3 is TGTGCCAGCAGTGAATTTGAGTGGGACGGTCGATCCGCCGGGGAGCTGTTTTTT. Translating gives CASSEFEWDGRSAGELFF.

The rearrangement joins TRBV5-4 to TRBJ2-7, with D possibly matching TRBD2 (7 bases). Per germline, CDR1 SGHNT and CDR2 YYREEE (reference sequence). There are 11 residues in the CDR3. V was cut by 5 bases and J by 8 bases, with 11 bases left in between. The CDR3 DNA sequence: TGTGCCAGCAGAGGGGGGGGAAAGCAGTACTTC. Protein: CASRGGGKQYF.

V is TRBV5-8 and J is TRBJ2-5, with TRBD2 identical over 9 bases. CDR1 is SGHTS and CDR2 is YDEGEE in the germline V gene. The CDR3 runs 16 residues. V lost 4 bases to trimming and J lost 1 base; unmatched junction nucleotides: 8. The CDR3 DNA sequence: TGTGCCAGCAGCCCATGGGCGGGGGGGCCCCAAGAGACCCAGTACTTC. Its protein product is CASSPWAGGPQETQYF.

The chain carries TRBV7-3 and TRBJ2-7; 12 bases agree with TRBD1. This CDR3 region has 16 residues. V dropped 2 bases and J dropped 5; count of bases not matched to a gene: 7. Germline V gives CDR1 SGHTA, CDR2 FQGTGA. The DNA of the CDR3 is TGTGCCAGCAGCTTAGGGACAGGGGGCCATGTTGACGAGCAGTACTTC. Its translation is CASSLGTGGHVDEQYF.

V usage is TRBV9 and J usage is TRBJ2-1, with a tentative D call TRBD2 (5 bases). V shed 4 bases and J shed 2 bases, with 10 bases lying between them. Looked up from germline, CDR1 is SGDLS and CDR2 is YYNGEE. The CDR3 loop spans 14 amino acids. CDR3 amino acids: CASSPPGAYNEQFF. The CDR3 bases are TGTGCCAGCAGCCCCCCCGGGGCCTACAATGAGCAGTTCTTC. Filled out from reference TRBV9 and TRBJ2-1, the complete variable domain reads DSGVTQTPKHLITATGQRVTLRCSPRSGDLSVYWYQQSLDQGLQFLIQYYNGEERAKGNILERFSAQQFPDLHSELNLSSLELGDSALYFCASSPPGAYNEQFFGPGTRLTVL.

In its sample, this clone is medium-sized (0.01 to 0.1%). The DNA for the CDR3 is TGTGCCAGCAGTTATAGACCAGGGGGCGATCAGCCCCAGCATTTT. This encodes CASSYRPGGDQPQHF. This chain joins TRBV27 and TRBJ1-5; 8 bases map to TRBD1. Germline CDR1 and CDR2: MNHEY and SMNVEV (reference sequence). The CDR3 is made up of 15 amino acids. The ends lost 4 bases at V and 5 bases at J; junction bases unmatched: 7.